Each of the 18 T cell receptor beta chains below was sequenced from the same sample in a study of blood T cell repertoires in COVID-19. Repertoires were generated with immunoSEQ multiplex PCR, while TCRdb's copy carries only in-frame clones and drops some. Here the sample spans around 330,000 clones, 85% being singletons. Sample: PBMCs or T cells enriched from blood (not recorded which). These receptors originate from a woman aged 25 to 39 who had been exposed to COVID-19.

This clone was recorded only once. The J gene is TRBJ2-5, the V gene TRBV7-2; possible D gene TRBD1, 6 bases. This CDR3 is 14 amino acids long. The germline V gene has CDR1 SGHTA and CDR2 FQGNSA. V was shortened by 4 bases and J by 1 base, with 10 bases between the two germline ends. Here the CDR3 DNA reads TGTGCCAGCAGCTCCGGACAGATCCAAGAGACCCAGTACTTC. This codes for CASSSGQIQETQYF.

The chain recombines TRBV10-3 with TRBJ1-5; D call uncertain. The CDR3 is made up of 15 amino acids. Trimming pared 0 bases from V and 9 bases from J, leaving 15 bases between. Germline CDR1 reads ENHRY; CDR2 reads SYGVKD. CDR3 amino acids: CAISESTDGLRPQHF. CDR3 bases: TGTGCCATCAGTGAGTCGACGGACGGACTTCGGCCCCAGCATTTT.

The chain has TRBV7-2 and TRBJ2-4; 10 bases align to TRBD1. The CDR3 extends over 17 amino acids. Per germline, CDR1 SGHTA and CDR2 FQGNSA. V was clipped by 0 bases and J by 6 bases; unmatched bases: 8. DNA of the CDR3: TGTGCCAGCAGCTTAGCGTCCGGGACAGGGGTAGTAAACATTCAGTACTTC. Protein: CASSLASGTGVVNIQYF.

The chain uses TRBV7-2 and TRBJ1-5; tentatively, D is TRBD1 (6 bases). Looked up from germline, CDR1 is SGHTA and CDR2 is FQGNSA. V dropped 0 bases and J dropped 4 bases, with 13 bases sitting between them. The CDR3 has 16 amino acids. CDR3 sequence (DNA): TGTGCCAGCAGCTTAGCGAAGGGGGGGACTAATCAGCCCCAGCATTTT. Translation gives CASSLAKGGTNQPQHF. The whole variable domain, remainder taken from reference TRBV7-2 and TRBJ1-5, is GAGVSQSPSNKVTEKGKDVELRCDPISGHTALYWYRQSLGQGLEFLIYFQGNSAPDKSGLPSDRFSAERTGGSVSTLTIQRTQQEDSAVYLCASSLAKGGTNQPQHFGDGTRLSIL.

This chain uses TRBV28 with TRBJ1-2; D gene unclear. In germline, CDR1 is MDHEN, CDR2 SYDVKM. This CDR3 is built from 12 residues. V lost 7 bases, J lost 4 bases, and 10 bases lay in between. In DNA, the CDR3 is TGTGCCAGCAATGTACGGTTCTATGGCTACACCTTC. It is translated as CASNVRFYGYTF.

The genes are TRBV7-9 and TRBJ1-5, with D unresolved. From germline, CDR1 is SEHNR and CDR2 FQNEAQ (reference sequence). The CDR3 covers 12 residues. Trimming shortened V by 3 bases and J by 2 bases, and 2 bases separated the two germline ends. CDR3 protein: CASSFGNQPQHF. CDR3 nucleotides: TGTGCCAGCAGCTTCGGCAATCAGCCCCAGCATTTT.

The chain employs TRBV5-3 and TRBJ1-5; weak D call: TRBD1 (5 bases). TRBV5-3 qualifies as an ORF whose function is uncertain. Trimming took 4 bases from V and 2 from J, leaving 19 bases between them. CDR3 length equals 17 residues. The CDR3 coding sequence is TGTGCCAGAAGCCGCGCGGGGGGTGTATTCTGCAATCAGCCCCAGCATTTT. Translating gives CARSRAGGVFCNQPQHF.

This sequence joins TRBV11-2 and TRBJ1-4; TRBD1 matches 11 bases. CDR1 is SGHAT, CDR2 FQNNGV, per germline. With V trimmed by 5 bases and J by 7 bases, 9 bases remained unmatched. The CDR3 loop spans 16 amino acids. CDR3 DNA sequence: TGTGCCAGCAGCCTCCGGTCGGGACAGGGGGGTGAAAAACTGTTTTTT. Protein product: CASSLRSGQGGEKLFF.

V usage is TRBV7-9 and J usage is TRBJ2-7, with 7 nucleotides matching TRBD2. This CDR3 region has 15 residues. The junction had 9 bases not matched to a gene; V was cut back by 5 bases and J by 2 bases. Germline assignment: CDR1 SEHNR and CDR2 FQNEAQ (reference sequence). The CDR3 spells CASSRGPSGTYEQYF. CDR3 bases: TGTGCCAGCAGCCGTGGGCCTAGCGGCACCTACGAGCAGTACTTC.

The chain combines TRBV27 with TRBJ1-3; possibly TRBD1 for D (6 bases). The ends were cut back, 0 bases at V and 1 base at J, with 10 bases in the middle. The CDR3 is 16 amino acids. Germline V lookup: CDR1 MNHEY, CDR2 SMNVEV (reference sequence). The CDR3 protein is CASSLSPGVSGNTIYF. CDR3 coding DNA: TGTGCCAGCAGTTTATCTCCAGGGGTTTCTGGAAACACCATATATTTT.

The table lists this clone with a count of one. The chain is built from TRBV6-5 and TRBJ1-1; D gene uncertain. Trimming took 6 bases from V and 2 from J, leaving 10 bases between them. Germline V gene lookup returns CDR1 MNHEY and CDR2 SVGAGI. This CDR3 spans 13 amino acids. For the CDR3, the DNA is TGTGCCAGCAGACGAGGAGAAAACACTGAAGCTTTCTTT. It encodes CASRRGENTEAFF.

The V call is TRBV28, the J call TRBJ1-6; 7 bases line up with TRBD1. Germline CDR1 and CDR2: MDHEN and SYDVKM. This CDR3 is 13 amino acids long. The ends lost 7 bases at V and 7 bases at J; junction bases unmatched: 4. The CDR3 loop is CASNSGGNSPLHF. Here the CDR3 DNA reads TGTGCCAGCAATTCAGGGGGGAATTCACCCCTCCACTTT.

The chain uses TRBV28 and TRBJ1-5; TRBD1 matches 7 bases. The CDR3 loop spans 13 amino acids. Germline lookup yields CDR1 MDHEN and CDR2 SYDVKM. After removal of 8 bases from V and 3 bases from J, the junction contained 4 bases not matched to a gene. Written as DNA, the CDR3 is TGTGCCAGCCGACAGGGATACAATCAGCCCCAGCATTTT. It translates to CASRQGYNQPQHF.

This clone came up once. The genes are TRBV14 and TRBJ1-1, with unresolved D. Trimming shortened V by 4 bases and J by 4 bases, and 10 bases separated the two germline ends. The CDR3 loop spans 13 amino acids. Germline V gene data show CDR1 as SGHDN and CDR2 as FVKESK. Written as DNA, the CDR3 is TGTGCCAGCAGCCCAAGTAGTGTCACTGAAGCTTTCTTT. The encoded protein is CASSPSSVTEAFF.

The chain uses TRBV5-1 and TRBJ2-3; TRBD2 matches 13 bases. The germline V gene has CDR1 SGHRS and CDR2 YFSETQ. After removal of 3 bases from V and 4 bases from J, the junction contained 5 bases not matched to a gene. CDR3 length equals 16 residues. In nucleotides, the CDR3 is TGCGCCAGCAGCTCTGGGACTAGCGGGATTTCAGATACGCAGTATTTT. It is translated as CASSSGTSGISDTQYF.

This clone was seen ten or more times. CDR3 DNA: TGTGCCAGCAGCTTGTGGGGAGGCGAGACCCAGTACTTC. It is translated as CASSLWGGETQYF. V usage is TRBV11-2 and J usage is TRBJ2-5; maybe TRBD2 (6 bases). The ends were cut back, 3 bases at V and 5 bases at J, with 10 bases in the middle. The CDR3 spans 13 residues. Germline assignment: CDR1 SGHAT and CDR2 FQNNGV.

The rearrangement joins TRBV19 to TRBJ2-4, with 10 bases matching TRBD2. V lost 7 bases and J lost 1; bases outside the gene matches: 13. This CDR3 region has 18 residues. Germline V gives CDR1 LNHDA, CDR2 SQIVND (reference sequence). The CDR3 reads CASKQIAGGSGAKNIQYF. As DNA, the CDR3 is TGTGCCAGTAAGCAAATAGCGGGAGGCTCAGGGGCCAAAAACATTCAGTACTTC.

The chain has TRBV9 and TRBJ1-5, with D unresolved. Germline values: CDR1 SGDLS, CDR2 YYNGEE. The CDR3 has 15 residues. Trimming cost V 4 bases and J 3 bases, with 14 bases left between them. CDR3 protein: CASSLYEGSNQPQHF. The CDR3 coding sequence is TGTGCCAGCAGCCTATACGAGGGATCCAATCAGCCCCAGCATTTT.